This TCR beta chain was captured by sequencing in a study of beta chain features in type 1 diabetes. Comment on this clone: Its antigen is unknown.

Sorted populations were all over 98% pure. Since all of the isolated RNA was reverse transcribed, expressed TCRB transcripts were what got sequenced. Produced via immunoSEQ multiplex PCR; TCRdb's table is partial and in-frame only. The sample has 350,000 to 450,000 clones; over 12% are singletons. Notes on the study in general: In type 1 diabetes patients, VDJ junctions had fewer insertions; deletions at these junctions were more frequent. The analysis here could not establish whether HLA type shapes TCRB rearrangement. Patients' naive, central memory and Treg TCRB repertoires seemed closer to one another than those of healthy donors.

V was pared by 10 bases and J by 4 bases, with 19 bases between. There are 14 residues in the CDR3. The rearrangement links TRBV23-1 to TRBJ2-5, with D perhaps TRBD2 (6 bases). TRBV23-1 falls under the ORF class, with uncertain function. The sequence came from a woman aged 18-29 years in good health. Sequencing was carried out using naive CD4+ T cells from blood. CDR3 DNA: TGCGCCACCGCGTCACAGCGGGTTGGAGAGACCCAGTACTTC. Protein product: CATASQRVGETQYF.